This T cell receptor beta chain derives from a study of blood T cell repertoires in COVID-19. V gave up 1 base and J gave up 7 bases; unmatched junction bases: 10. There are 16 residues in the CDR3. The germline V gene has CDR1 SGHTA and CDR2 FQGNSA. In its sample, this clone was seen once. Per the original methods: Reference gene primer amplification in the assay estimated nucleated cell counts. Using immunoSEQ multiplex PCR, the repertoire was profiled, and TCRdb retains in-frame clones only, with some absent. The V and J calls and clone size come from that table; D and trimming were worked out from the DNA. The table has 310,000 or so clones, about nine tenths seen once; the top ten hold 1%.

The rearrangement uses TRBV7-2 and TRBJ2-7; 10 bases are a match to TRBD2. Sequenced input: peripheral blood. This TCR was sampled from a man between 50 and 59 years old with active or convalescent COVID-19. The CDR3 loop is CASSLGIASGGWEQYF. Here the CDR3 DNA reads TGTGCCAGCAGCTTAGGAATCGCTAGCGGGGGTTGGGAGCAGTACTTC.